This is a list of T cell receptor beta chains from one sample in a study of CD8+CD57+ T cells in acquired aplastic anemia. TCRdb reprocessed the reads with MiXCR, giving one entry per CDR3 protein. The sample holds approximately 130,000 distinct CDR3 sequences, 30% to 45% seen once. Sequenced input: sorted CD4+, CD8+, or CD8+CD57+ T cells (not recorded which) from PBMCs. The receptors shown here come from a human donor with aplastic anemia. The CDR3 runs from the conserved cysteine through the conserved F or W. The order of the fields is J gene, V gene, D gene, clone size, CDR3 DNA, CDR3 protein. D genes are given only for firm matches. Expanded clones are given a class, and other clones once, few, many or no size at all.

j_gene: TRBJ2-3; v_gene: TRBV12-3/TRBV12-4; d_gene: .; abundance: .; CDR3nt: TGTGCCAGCAGTGAAGGTGATACGCAGTATTTT; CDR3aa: CASSEGDTQYF
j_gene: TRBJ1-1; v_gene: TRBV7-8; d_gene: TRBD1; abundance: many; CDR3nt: TGTGCCAGCAGCGTACAGGGGGCGAGAGCTTTCTTT; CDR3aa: CASSVQGARAFF
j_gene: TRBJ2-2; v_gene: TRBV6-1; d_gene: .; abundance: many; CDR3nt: TGTGCCAGCAGCGAAATACAGGGAACGGGGGAGCTGTTTTTT; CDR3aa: CASSEIQGTGELFF
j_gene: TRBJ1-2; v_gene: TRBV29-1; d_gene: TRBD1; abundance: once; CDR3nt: TGCAGCGGGTCGACAGGGGGCGGCTATGGCTACACCTTC; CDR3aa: CSGSTGGGYGYTF
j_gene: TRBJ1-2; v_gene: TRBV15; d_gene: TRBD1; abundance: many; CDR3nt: TGTGCCACCAGCAGAGATTTAGAAACAGGGGGCTTGGATGGCTACACCTTC; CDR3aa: CATSRDLETGGLDGYTF
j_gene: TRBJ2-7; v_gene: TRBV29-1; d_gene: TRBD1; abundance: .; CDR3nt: TGCAGCGTTGGGGGGACAGGGTTCTCCGAGCAGTACTTC; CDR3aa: CSVGGTGFSEQYF
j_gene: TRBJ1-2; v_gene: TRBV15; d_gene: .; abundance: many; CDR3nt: TGTGCCACCAGCAGAGATTCGCGTGGGCGGCGGGGGGATGGCTACACCTTC; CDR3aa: CATSRDSRGRRGDGYTF
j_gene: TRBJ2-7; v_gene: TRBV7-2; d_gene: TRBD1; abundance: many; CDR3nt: TGTGCCAGCAGCTTAGCGGGACAGGGGACCTACGAGCAGTACTTC; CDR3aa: CASSLAGQGTYEQYF
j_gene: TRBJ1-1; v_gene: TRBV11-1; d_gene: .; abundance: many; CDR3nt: TGTGCCAGCAGCCGATTCTTAGGGGGAGCTGAAGCTTTCTTT; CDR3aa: CASSRFLGGAEAFF
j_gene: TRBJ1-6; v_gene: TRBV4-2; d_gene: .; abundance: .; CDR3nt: TGTGCCAGCAGCCAAGATAGGGCAGGGAGCTCCTATAATTCACCCCTCCACTTT; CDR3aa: CASSQDRAGSSYNSPLHF
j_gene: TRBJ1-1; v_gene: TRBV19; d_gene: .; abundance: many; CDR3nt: TGTGCCAGTAGTAGTTCAGGGTTTGTGAACACTGAAGCTTTCTTT; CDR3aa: CASSSSGFVNTEAFF
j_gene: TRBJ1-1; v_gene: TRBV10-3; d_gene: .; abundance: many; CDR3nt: TGTGCCATCAGTGAGAGGGGGGGGTTGAACACTGAAGCTTTCTTT; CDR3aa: CAISERGGLNTEAFF
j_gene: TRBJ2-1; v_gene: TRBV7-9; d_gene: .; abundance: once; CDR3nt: TGTGCCAGCAGCTACAGGGAGGCTGAGCAGTTCTTC; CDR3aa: CASSYREAEQFF
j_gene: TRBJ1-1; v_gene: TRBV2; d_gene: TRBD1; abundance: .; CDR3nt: TGTGCCAGCAGGTGGGGGGACAGGGACGCTGAAGCTTTCTTT; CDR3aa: CASRWGDRDAEAFF
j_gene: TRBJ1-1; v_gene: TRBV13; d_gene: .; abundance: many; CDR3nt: TGTGCCAGCAGCCTTGGTCACACGAACACTGAAGCTTTCTTT; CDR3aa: CASSLGHTNTEAFF
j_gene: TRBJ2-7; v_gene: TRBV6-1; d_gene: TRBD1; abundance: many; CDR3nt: TGTGCCAGCAGTGAAGGATGGGACAGGGCCTACGAGCAGTACTTC; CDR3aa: CASSEGWDRAYEQYF
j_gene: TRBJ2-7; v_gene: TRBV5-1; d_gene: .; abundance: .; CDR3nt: TGCGCCAGCAGCCCCCACGGGGTGGAGCAGTACTTC; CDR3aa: CASSPHGVEQYF
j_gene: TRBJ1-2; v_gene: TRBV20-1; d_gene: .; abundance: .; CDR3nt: TGCAGTGCTGTGGGACCTAACTATGGCTACACCTTC; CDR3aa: CSAVGPNYGYTF
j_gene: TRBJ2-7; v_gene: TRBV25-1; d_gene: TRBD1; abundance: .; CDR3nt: TGTGCCAGCAGTGCGGGTCGACAGGGGAGGGAGCAGTACTTC; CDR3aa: CASSAGRQGREQYF
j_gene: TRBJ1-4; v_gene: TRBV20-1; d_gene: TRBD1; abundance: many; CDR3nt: TGCAGTGCTAGAAACCCTAGGGGGACAGGGCTGTTTACTAATGAAAAACTGTTTTTT; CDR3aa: CSARNPRGTGLFTNEKLFF